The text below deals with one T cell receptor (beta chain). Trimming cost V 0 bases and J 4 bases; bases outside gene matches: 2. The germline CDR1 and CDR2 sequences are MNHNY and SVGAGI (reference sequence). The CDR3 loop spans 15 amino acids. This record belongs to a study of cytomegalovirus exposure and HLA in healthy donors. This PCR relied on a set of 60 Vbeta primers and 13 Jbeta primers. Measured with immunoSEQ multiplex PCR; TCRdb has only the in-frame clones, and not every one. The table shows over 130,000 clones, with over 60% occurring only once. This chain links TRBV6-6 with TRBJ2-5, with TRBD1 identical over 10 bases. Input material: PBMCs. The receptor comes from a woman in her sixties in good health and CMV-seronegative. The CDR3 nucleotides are TGTGCCAGCAGTTACTCGCGACAGGGGGCAGAGACCCAGTACTTC. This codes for CASSYSRQGAETQYF.